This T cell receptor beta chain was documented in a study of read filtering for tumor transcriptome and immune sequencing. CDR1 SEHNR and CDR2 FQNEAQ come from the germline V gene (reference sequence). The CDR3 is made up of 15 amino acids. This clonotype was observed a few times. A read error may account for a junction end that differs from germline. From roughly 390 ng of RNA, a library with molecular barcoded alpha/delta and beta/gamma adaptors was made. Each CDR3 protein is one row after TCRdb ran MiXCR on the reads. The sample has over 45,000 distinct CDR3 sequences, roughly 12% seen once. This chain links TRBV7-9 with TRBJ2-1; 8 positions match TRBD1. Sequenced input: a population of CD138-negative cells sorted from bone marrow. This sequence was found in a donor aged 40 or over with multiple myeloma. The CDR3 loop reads CASRLSGGSYNERFF. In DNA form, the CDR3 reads TGTGCCAGCAGATTGTCAGGGGGCTCCTACAATGAGCGGTTCTTC.